This is a list of T cell receptor beta chains from one sample in a study of cytomegalovirus exposure and HLA in healthy donors. Assay: immunoSEQ multiplex PCR; the TCRdb copy retains only in-frame clones and omits some. The data show some 140,000 clones, roughly four fifths seen once. The sample was PBMCs. The receptors stem from a woman between 45 and 60 years old in good health and CMV-seropositive. Both conserved end residues are part of each CDR3. A D gene is named only where the DNA matches it firmly. Expanded clones get a size class; other rows say once, few or many, or leave the size out.

v_call,j_call,clone_size,d_call,cdr3_nt,cdr3_aa
TRBV29-1,TRBJ2-3,.,.,TGCAGCGTTGTGCAGGTGTCAGATACGCAGTATTTT,CSVVQVSDTQYF
TRBV5-1,TRBJ2-2,.,.,TGCGCCAGCAGCTTGGAGACTACCAACACCGGGGAGCTGTTTTTT,CASSLETTNTGELFF
TRBV4-2,TRBJ1-2,.,.,TGTGCCAGCAGCCGTGAGAGGCTCGACAACTATGGCTACACCTTC,CASSRERLDNYGYTF
TRBV7-2,TRBJ2-7,.,TRBD1,TGTGCCAGCAGCTTAGGGGGACAGGGAGACGAGCAGTACTTC,CASSLGGQGDEQYF
TRBV5-1,TRBJ2-3,.,TRBD2,TGCGCCAGCAGCTTGGATCAGCGGGGGGGCTTAGATACGCAGTATTTT,CASSLDQRGGLDTQYF
TRBV5-1,TRBJ1-1,.,TRBD1,TGCGCCAGCAGCGAACAGGACAGGGACACTGAAGCTTTCTTT,CASSEQDRDTEAFF
TRBV2,TRBJ2-7,.,.,TGTGCCAGCAGTGGCACAAGACTGACTACCTCCTACGAGCAGTACTTC,CASSGTRLTTSYEQYF
TRBV27,TRBJ1-1,.,.,TGTGCCAGCAGTTTTTACGGGGACACTGAAGCTTTCTTT,CASSFYGDTEAFF
TRBV7-9,TRBJ2-3,.,TRBD2,TGTGCCAGCAGCTTGTCCAGCGGGGGAAGTCCAGATACGCAGTATTTT,CASSLSSGGSPDTQYF
TRBV7-9,TRBJ2-5,.,.,TGTGCCAGCAGCCAGGGGCGGGGGTCGGAGACCCAGTACTTC,CASSQGRGSETQYF
TRBV15,TRBJ1-5,.,TRBD1,TGTGCCACCAGCAGAGATATTGGACAGGGATTCTCGGGTCAGCCCCAGCATTTT,CATSRDIGQGFSGQPQHF
TRBV7-9,TRBJ1-1,.,.,TGTTCCAGCAGCTTAAACAGGGACCTCACTGAAGCTTTCTTT,CSSSLNRDLTEAFF
TRBV6-5,TRBJ1-5,.,TRBD1,TGTGCCAGCAGTTACTCGAGGCAGGGGGCTCAGCCCCAGCATTTT,CASSYSRQGAQPQHF
TRBV4-2,TRBJ2-3,.,TRBD2,TGTGCCAGCAGCCAGAGACTAGCGGGGGAAGTAGATACGCAGTATTTT,CASSQRLAGEVDTQYF
TRBV10-3,TRBJ2-7,once,TRBD1,TGTGCCATCAGTGAGAGTCTTATGGGACAGGGAGGGCAGTACTTC,CAISESLMGQGGQYF
TRBV4-3,TRBJ1-6,.,.,TGCGCCAGCAGGGATGTGGGGCGGAATTCACCCCTCCACTTT,CASRDVGRNSPLHF
TRBV7-2,TRBJ2-5,once,.,TGTGCCAGCAGCTTTGGCGGGGCTTCAGAGACCCAGTACTTC,CASSFGGASETQYF
TRBV5-6,TRBJ2-7,.,.,TGTGCCAGCAGCTTGTTTGGGTTGCGGGCCTACGAGCAGTACTTC,CASSLFGLRAYEQYF
TRBV11-2,TRBJ1-1,.,TRBD1,TGTGCCAGCAGAGTCGGGACAGCGAACACTGAAGCTTTCTTT,CASRVGTANTEAFF
TRBV28,TRBJ1-2,.,.,TGTGCCAGCAGTTTTACACAGGGTGGCTATGGCTACACCTTC,CASSFTQGGYGYTF
TRBV7-9,TRBJ1-2,.,.,TGTGCCAGCAGCTTTACAGATGGCTACACCTTC,CASSFTDGYTF
TRBV30,TRBJ1-2,few,TRBD1,TGTGCCTGGAGTGTACCGGGACAGGGCTCTGGCTACACCTTC,CAWSVPGQGSGYTF
TRBV5-1,TRBJ2-3,.,TRBD2,TGCGCCAGCAGCCTTTCTAGCGGGGGGGCCTCAGATACGCAGTATTTT,CASSLSSGGASDTQYF
TRBV2,TRBJ2-2,few,.,TGTGCCAGCAGGTCGCGGGGAGCGAACACCGGGGAGCTGTTTTTT,CASRSRGANTGELFF
TRBV12-5,TRBJ2-2,.,.,TGTGCTAGTGAGCCCCCCTCCGCGAGAACCGGGGAGCTGTTTTTT,CASEPPSARTGELFF
TRBV4-1,TRBJ2-7,.,TRBD2,TGCGCCAGCAGCCACTTTCCGAGGACTAGCAGCCCCTACGAGCAGTACTTC,CASSHFPRTSSPYEQYF
TRBV11-2,TRBJ2-3,once,.,TGTGCCAGCACCCGGGGAGACACAGATACGCAGTATTTT,CASTRGDTDTQYF
TRBV28,TRBJ1-1,.,TRBD1,TGTGCCAGCAGTACCTCAGGGGGCTACACTGAAGCTTTCTTT,CASSTSGGYTEAFF
TRBV5-4,TRBJ2-3,.,TRBD2,TGTGCCAGCAGCCCCGGGGGGTCCAGTCCCGGAACAGATACGCAGTATTTT,CASSPGGSSPGTDTQYF
TRBV7-2,TRBJ2-3,.,TRBD2,TGTGCCAGCAGCCCTCGGACTAGCGGGGGTCCCACAGATACGCAGTATTTT,CASSPRTSGGPTDTQYF
TRBV19,TRBJ2-7,once,.,TGTGCCAGTAGTATTCCGTGGGTCCTGGTGTGGCGTTCCGGACTGAGCGACGAGCAGTACTTC,CASSIPWVLVWRSGLSDEQYF
TRBV7-9,TRBJ1-2,.,TRBD1,TGTGCCAGCAGCTTACCATACAGGGGAGACTATGGCTACACCTTC,CASSLPYRGDYGYTF
TRBV5-1,TRBJ2-7,.,.,TGCGCCAGCAGCCTCCTACAGGCAGGCGAGCAGTACTTC,CASSLLQAGEQYF
TRBV6-4,TRBJ2-1,few,TRBD2,TGTGCCACCTCTCGGGAGGGCACCCCCAACTCATACAATGAGCAGTTCTTC,CATSREGTPNSYNEQFF
TRBV6-4,TRBJ2-1,.,.,TGTGCCAGCTCGGCGGGGAACTACAATGAGCAGTTCTTC,CASSAGNYNEQFF
TRBV28,TRBJ1-1,.,.,TGTGCCAGCAGTTTACCATACACTGAAGCTTTCTTT,CASSLPYTEAFF
TRBV9,TRBJ2-2,few,.,TGTGCCAGCAGCGTCGCCACTAGGCCCACCGGGGAGCTGTTTTTT,CASSVATRPTGELFF
TRBV7-3,TRBJ2-5,.,.,TGTGCCAGCAGCTCGGGGTTGGGAGAGACCCAGTACTTC,CASSSGLGETQYF
TRBV5-1,TRBJ2-7,.,.,TGCGCCAGCAGCTTCCAGGGTGGAGAGCAGTACTTC,CASSFQGGEQYF
TRBV5-1,TRBJ1-2,.,.,TGCGCCAGCCGCGCCCGGGATTCTACTAACTATGGCTACACCTTC,CASRARDSTNYGYTF
TRBV7-9,TRBJ2-7,.,.,TGTGCCAGCAGCTTAGCCCGGGGAACCTACGAGCAGTACTTC,CASSLARGTYEQYF